This T cell receptor (beta chain) was found in a study of metastatic and nonmetastatic thyroid tumors. Between the trimmed V and J ends, which lost 6 bases and 0 bases, there was a span of 3 bases. Per the germline V gene, CDR1 is DFQATT and CDR2 is SNEGSKA (reference sequence). CDR3 size: 10 residues. TCRdb recomputed clones from the PCR reads via MiXCR. The table records about 70,000 clones, around 20% of them present only once. Not a single patient had been given any form of treatment at any point before undergoing thyroid surgery. The source of this sequence is a female donor with papillary thyroid cancer or a benign thyroid nodule (not recorded which). Some clones in this sample may be carry-over from other donors' samples. The rearrangement links TRBV20-1 to TRBJ2-7; D gene ambiguous. What was sequenced was blood. This CDR3 reads CSAVSYEQYF. The CDR3 region has the DNA TGCAGTGCAGTCTCCTACGAGCAGTACTTC.